The 29 T cell receptor beta chains below all came from one sample that was sequenced in a study of blood T cells in healthy people across ages. Sample-barcoded 5' priming and a J-beta primer mix drove a second PCR of roughly 6 to 12 cycles. Each CDR3 protein is one row after TCRdb ran MiXCR on the 5' RACE reads. The sample gives 650,000 to 700,000 distinct CDR3 sequences, about 32% of which show up once; about 16% is in the top ten. Sequencing was performed on blood. The receptors stem from an elderly woman in good health.

This clonotype was observed many times. The rearrangement links TRBV19 to TRBJ2-3; 7 nucleotides line up with TRBD2. The CDR3 loop spans 15 amino acids. J lost 3 bases, V lost 5 bases, and 8 bases had no gene match. The germline gives CDR1 LNHDA, CDR2 SQIVND (reference sequence). The DNA for the CDR3 is TGTGCCAGTAGTCTATCGACTAGCATAACAGATACGCAGTATTTT. Amino acids: CASSLSTSITDTQYF.

V usage is TRBV12-3 or TRBV12-4 and J usage is TRBJ1-2; no firm D call. The CDR3 length is 13 residues. The ends were cut back, 4 bases at V and 7 bases at J, with 13 bases in the middle. The CDR3 DNA reads as TGTGCCAGCAGTTCCGGACGTTTTGCTGGCTACACCTTC. Its translation is CASSSGRFAGYTF.

This clonotype was recorded a few times. The chain links TRBV9 to TRBJ1-4; TRBD1 agrees at 8 bases. The CDR3 loop spans 16 amino acids. J gave up 3 bases and V 3 bases, and 7 bases lay outside the gene matches. The germline gives CDR1 SGDLS, CDR2 YYNGEE. In nucleotides, the CDR3 is TGTGCCAGCAGCGGTCCGACAGGGGCGTCTAATGAAAAACTGTTTTTT. This encodes CASSGPTGASNEKLFF.

This clonotype was seen ten or more times. The J gene is TRBJ2-7, the V gene TRBV5-1; 7 bases agree with TRBD1. Germline-derived CDR1 and CDR2 are SGHRS and YFSETQ. The CDR3 extends over 14 amino acids. V shed 6 bases, J shed 0 bases, and the junction held 6 bases outside the gene matches. The CDR3 DNA is TGCGCCAGCACCCCGGGACAGAACTCCTACGAGCAGTACTTC. This sequence encodes CASTPGQNSYEQYF.

This clonotype was seen repeatedly, ten times or more. The chain recombines TRBV7-2 with TRBJ2-6, with D perhaps TRBD2 (5 bases). CDR1 SGHTA and CDR2 FQGNSA come from the germline V gene. The CDR3 contains 14 residues. Trimming cost V 5 bases and J 1 base, with 6 bases left between them. This chain's CDR3 is CASSGGSGANVLTF. DNA of the CDR3: TGTGCCAGCAGCGGAGGATCTGGGGCCAACGTCCTGACTTTC.

This clonotype has ten or more counts. This chain links TRBV7-2 with TRBJ2-7; TRBD1 aligns across 9 bases. This CDR3 contains 15 residues. Germline CDR1 SGHTA, CDR2 FQGNSA. Trimming cost V 3 bases and J 5 bases; bases outside gene matches: 8. The CDR3 nucleotides read TGTGCCAGCAGCTTTCCCGGGACAGGGACTAACGAGCAGTACTTC. Its protein product is CASSFPGTGTNEQYF.

The chain uses TRBV15 and TRBJ2-3; a weak D match, TRBD1 (5 bases). Trimming took 8 bases from V and 3 from J, leaving 18 bases between them. CDR3 length: 15 amino acids. Looked up from germline, CDR1 is LNHNV and CDR2 is YYDKDF (reference sequence). This chain's CDR3 is CATEPVGRSTDTQYF. In DNA form, the CDR3 reads TGTGCCACCGAACCTGTGGGGCGGTCAACAGATACGCAGTATTTT.

This clonotype was detected a few times. The chain carries TRBV11-2 and TRBJ2-7; perhaps D is TRBD1 or TRBD2 (6 bases each). With 5 bases removed from V and 5 bases from J, the gap between germline ends came to 19 bases. CDR1 is SGHAT and CDR2 is FQNNGV in the germline V gene. The CDR3 loop spans 15 amino acids. The CDR3, as DNA: TGTGCCAGCAGCCCCTTGTTTGGGGGGCTAAACGAGCAGTACTTC. Its translation: CASSPLFGGLNEQYF.

The chain recombines TRBV20-1 with TRBJ1-2, with D possibly TRBD1 on 5 matching bases. The CDR3 totals 17 residues. CDR1 is DFQATT and CDR2 is SNEGSKA in the germline V gene (reference sequence). The ends were cut back, 1 base at V and 0 bases at J, with 18 bases in the middle. CDR3 residues: CSARGGRGRLTNYGYTF. CDR3 DNA sequence: TGCAGTGCTAGAGGAGGACGGGGGAGGTTAACTAACTATGGCTACACCTTC.

The chain combines TRBV12-3 or TRBV12-4 with TRBJ2-5; 8 positions agree with TRBD2. The trim removed 1 base at V and 11 bases at J, leaving 9 bases unmatched. The CDR3 extends over 14 amino acids. The CDR3 DNA follows: TGTGCCAGCAGTTTAGGTGGGACTAGTTCGGAGCAGTACTTC. Residues: CASSLGGTSSEQYF.

Ten or more counts support this clonotype. This chain connects TRBV28 to TRBJ2-1; D possibly corresponds to TRBD1 (6 bases). The germline CDR1 and CDR2 sequences are MDHEN and SYDVKM. V gave up 4 bases and J gave up 5 bases, with 24 bases separating them. The CDR3 loop spans 18 amino acids. The CDR3 DNA is TGTGCCAGCAGTTCTGACTTTAGTCAGAGGGGGTACCACAATGAGCAGTTCTTC. It specifies CASSSDFSQRGYHNEQFF.

This clonotype has ten or more counts. This rearrangement joins TRBV6-5 to TRBJ2-1; D is possibly TRBD2 (6 bases). Germline V gene data show CDR1 as MNHEY and CDR2 as SVGAGI. V was pared by 6 bases and J by 6 bases, with 21 bases between. CDR3 length equals 16 residues. CDR3 in amino acids: CASRLLGTPRGNEQFF. The CDR3 nucleotides are TGTGCCAGCAGACTCCTCGGGACTCCCCGGGGCAATGAGCAGTTCTTC.

This chain connects TRBV13 to TRBJ2-7; D gene uncertain. V lost 4 bases and J lost 7, with 8 bases in between. The CDR3 extends over 11 amino acids. Germline CDR1 is PRHDT and CDR2 is FYEKMQ (reference sequence). CDR3 coding DNA: TGTGCCAGCAGCTCCCACAATGAGCAGTACTTC. Amino acid sequence: CASSSHNEQYF.

This clonotype was seen repeatedly, ten times or more. V and J are TRBV3-1 and TRBJ2-5, with 8 bases lining up with TRBD2. The CDR3 is made up of 19 amino acids. The V and J ends lost 0 bases and 2 bases, in that order; junction bases with no gene match: 14. CDR1 LGHDT and CDR2 YNNKEL come from the germline V gene (reference sequence). DNA for the CDR3: TGTGCCAGCAGCCAAGATGGATTAGCGGGACGGATATATCAAGAGACCCAGTACTTC. Translated: CASSQDGLAGRIYQETQYF.

This clonotype was recorded many times. The chain couples TRBV7-2 to TRBJ2-4; TRBD2 matches at 9 bases. Trimming at V came to 2 bases and at J to 0 bases, leaving 5 bases not matched to a gene. The CDR3 covers 17 residues. Germline V CDR1 and CDR2: SGHTA, FQGNSA. CDR3: CASSLSLAGLAKNIQYF. CDR3 in DNA: TGTGCCAGCAGCTTATCCCTAGCGGGGCTAGCCAAAAACATTCAGTACTTC.

This clonotype was found many times. The V call is TRBV20-1, the J call TRBJ1-2; 10 positions agree with TRBD1. The V gene end was trimmed by 6 bases and the J gene end by 13 bases; junction bases not matched to a gene: 5. The CDR3 totals 10 residues. Germline-derived CDR1 and CDR2 are DFQATT and SNEGSKA (reference sequence). CDR3 amino acids: CSAVRDRGTF. In nucleotides, the CDR3 is TGCAGTGCAGTCCGGGACAGGGGCACCTTC.

V is TRBV7-6 and J is TRBJ2-5, with D perhaps TRBD1 or TRBD2 (5 bases each). Trimming shortened V by 5 bases and J by 3 bases, and 13 bases separated the two germline ends. CDR1 SGHVS and CDR2 FNYEAQ come from the germline V gene. CDR3 length equals 14 residues. CDR3 nucleotide sequence: TGTGCCAGCAGCCCTTTGGGGCGGGAAGAGACCCAGTACTTC. Translation gives CASSPLGREETQYF.

The table lists this clonotype with a few counts. A read error is possible here, since a much larger clone lies one base away. The chain recombines TRBV5-1 with TRBJ1-2; no clear D gene. The CDR3 is 17 amino acids. Germline-derived CDR1 and CDR2 are SGHRS and YFSETQ. The CDR3 DNA is TGCGCCAGCAGCTTGGGAAGGGCTAAGGATGGTAACTGTGGCTACACCTTC. Translating gives CASSLGRAKDGNCGYTF.

The J gene is TRBJ2-7, the V gene TRBV5-1; 7 bases map to TRBD1. The J call may be incorrect, as the DNA end agrees better with TRBJ2-5. CDR1 is SGHRS and CDR2 is YFSETQ in the germline V gene. The CDR3 covers 15 residues. The CDR3 loop is CASSSQTGETETQYF. Written as DNA, the CDR3 is TGCGCCAGCAGCTCCCAAACAGGGGAGACGGAGACCCAGTACTTC.

This clonotype turned up a few times. V is TRBV7-2 and J is TRBJ1-1; D ambiguous. V lost 5 bases to trimming and J lost 1 base, with 17 bases between them. CDR1 and CDR2 (germline): SGHTA, FQGNSA. The CDR3 runs to 16 residues. Written as DNA, the CDR3 is TGTGCCAGCAGCCCCGTAGGGAACCATAGGAACACTGAAGCTTTCTTT. Protein: CASSPVGNHRNTEAFF.

In its sample, this clonotype was seen many times. CDR3 sequence: CASRRGQTFYEQYF. The CDR3 bases are TGTGCCAGCAGAAGGGGACAGACCTTCTACGAGCAGTACTTC. The chain joins TRBV11-1 to TRBJ2-7; 7 nucleotides match TRBD1. The trim removed 6 bases at V and 3 bases at J, leaving 8 bases unmatched. Germline V CDR1 and CDR2: SGHAT, FQDESV (reference sequence). This CDR3 spans 14 amino acids.

This clonotype was detected ten times or more. This rearrangement joins TRBV20-1 to TRBJ1-6, with D hard to call. V was trimmed by 7 bases and J by 10 bases, leaving 20 bases between them. CDR3 length: 14 amino acids. Germline V lookup: CDR1 DFQATT, CDR2 SNEGSKA (reference sequence). CDR3 sequence reads: CSGAPRGVSSPLHF. CDR3 coding DNA: TGCAGTGGGGCACCCCGTGGAGTCAGCTCACCCCTCCACTTT.

This clonotype was found many times. Since a much larger clone is just one base distant, this may be a read error. The chain uses TRBV12-3 or TRBV12-4 and TRBJ2-7; D unclear. The CDR3 is made up of 14 amino acids. V was clipped by 4 bases and J by 0 bases, with 10 bases between them. The CDR3 DNA follows: TGTGCCAGCAGTTGGGCAGTCGACTCCTACGAGCAGTACTTC. Translated, it gives CASSWAVDSYEQYF.

In this sample, this clonotype turned up many times. J is TRBJ2-7 and V is TRBV7-2, with TRBD2 matching 11 bases. Germline CDR1 is SGHTA and CDR2 is FQGNSA. V lost 6 bases to trimming and J lost 4 bases; unmatched junction nucleotides: 8. The CDR3 spans 15 residues. In DNA form, the CDR3 reads TGTGCCAGCAGTGTTAGCGGGGGGGCAGTATACGAGCAGTACTTC. It is translated as CASSVSGGAVYEQYF. Full variable domain (outside the CDR3, taken from reference TRBV7-2 and TRBJ2-7): GAGVSQSPSNKVTEKGKDVELRCDPISGHTALYWYRQSLGQGLEFLIYFQGNSAPDKSGLPSDRFSAERTGGSVSTLTIQRTQQEDSAVYLCASSVSGGAVYEQYFGPGTRLTVT.

The chain uses TRBV20-1 and TRBJ1-1; D unclear. The V gene's germline CDR1 is DFQATT and CDR2 SNEGSKA (reference sequence). Trimming left V 6 bases short and J 4 bases short, with 9 bases between. The CDR3 has 11 residues. CDR3 in amino acids: CSAIPVTEAFF. In DNA form, the CDR3 reads TGCAGTGCAATCCCAGTCACTGAAGCTTTCTTT.

Of note for this clonotype: At one of its ends the junction is not consistent with the germline gene, which may arise from a read error. The rearrangement links TRBV18 to TRBJ1-4; tentative D call: TRBD1 (5 bases). Germline V CDR1 and CDR2: KGHSH, LQKENI. The length of the CDR3 is 13 residues. The CDR3 protein is CASSRGYNKKLFF. In DNA, the CDR3 is TGTGCCAGCTCACGGGGCTATAATAAAAAACTGTTTTTT.

This clonotype came up many times. This chain joins TRBV20-1 and TRBJ1-2; 9 nucleotides align to TRBD1. The V segment lost 6 bases and the J segment 4 bases; nucleotides outside the gene matches: 6. Germline values: CDR1 DFQATT, CDR2 SNEGSKA (reference sequence). The CDR3 contains 13 residues. CDR3 sequence (DNA): TGCAGTGCGGGACAGGGATTAGGCTATGGCTACACCTTC. It yields the protein CSAGQGLGYGYTF.

V and J are TRBV9 and TRBJ2-7; TRBD1 aligns across 8 bases. Germline V lookup: CDR1 SGDLS, CDR2 YYNGEE. This CDR3 is 14 amino acids long. V dropped 0 bases and J dropped 7; count of bases not matched to a gene: 6. This chain's CDR3 is CASSVVEDRAEQYF. The CDR3 nucleotides are TGTGCCAGCAGCGTAGTAGAGGACAGGGCTGAGCAGTACTTC.

Many counts were recorded for this clonotype. The V and J genes are TRBV4-3 and TRBJ1-4; a weak D match, TRBD1 (6 bases). V lost 1 base and J 5 bases, leaving 14 bases between the germline ends. This CDR3 has 16 residues. Germline V gives CDR1 LGHNA, CDR2 YSLEER. The CDR3 DNA follows: TGCGCCAGCAGCCAAGGGGCATCAGGGGTAAATGAAAAACTGTTTTTT. Its protein is CASSQGASGVNEKLFF.